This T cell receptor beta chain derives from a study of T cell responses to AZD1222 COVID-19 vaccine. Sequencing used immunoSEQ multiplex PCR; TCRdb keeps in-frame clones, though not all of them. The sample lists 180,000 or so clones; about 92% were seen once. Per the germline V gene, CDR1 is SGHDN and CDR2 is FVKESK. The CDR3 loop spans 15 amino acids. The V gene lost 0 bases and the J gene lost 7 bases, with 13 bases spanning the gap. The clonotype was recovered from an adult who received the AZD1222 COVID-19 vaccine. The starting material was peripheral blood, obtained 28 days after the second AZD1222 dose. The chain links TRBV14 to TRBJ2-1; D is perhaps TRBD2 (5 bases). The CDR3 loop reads CASSQEGLAYNEQFF. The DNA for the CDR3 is TGTGCCAGCAGCCAAGAGGGTCTAGCTTATAATGAGCAGTTCTTC. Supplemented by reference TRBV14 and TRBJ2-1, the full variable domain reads EAGVTQFPSHSVIEKGQTVTLRCDPISGHDNLYWYRRVMGKEIKFLLHFVKESKQDESGMPNNRFLAERTGGTYSTLKVQPAELEDSGVYFCASSQEGLAYNEQFFGPGTRLTVL.